This T cell receptor beta chain comes out of a study of technical replicates of blood from a handful of donors. The CDR3 loop spans 14 amino acids. With V trimmed by 4 bases and J by 3 bases, 5 bases remained unmatched. CDR1 is SGHNT and CDR2 is YYREEE in the germline V gene (reference sequence). Produced via immunoSEQ multiplex PCR; TCRdb's table is partial and in-frame only. The sample has under 110,000 clones, 96% seen once. This receptor was taken from a human donor in good health. The chain employs TRBV5-4 and TRBJ2-7; 9 nucleotides agree with TRBD2. Material for sequencing was T cells isolated from PBMCs. CDR3 nucleotides: TGTGCCAGCAGCCCTAGCGGGGTAAACTACGAGCAGTACTTC. This sequence encodes CASSPSGVNYEQYF.